One sample yielded the 23 T cell receptor beta chains listed below, sequenced in a study of cytomegalovirus exposure and HLA in healthy donors (dated by TCRdb to the late 2010s). The library was generated by the immunoSEQ multiplex PCR assay. A mixture of 60 forward primers for TCR Vbeta segments and 13 reverse primers for TCR Jbeta segments was used in the multiplex PCR. Sourced from immuneACCESS, this table was stored by TCRdb with only in-frame sequences that have V and J called. A share of the clones is absent; for the studies checked, an unresolved V gene accounts for under half, and the remainder has no known explanation. The sample table shows some 150,000 clones, and 75% to 90% are seen once. Of the sample, roughly 2.9% is held by the ten largest clones. Sequencing was carried out using PBMCs. The source is a woman in her 30s in good health and CMV-seronegative.

This clone is a singleton in its sample. This rearrangement joins TRBV7-9 to TRBJ2-2; the D is unclear. The germline V gene has CDR1 SEHNR and CDR2 FQNEAQ (reference sequence). This CDR3 is built from 13 residues. V lost 1 base and J lost 7, with 7 bases in between. CDR3: CASSLGQVGELFF. As DNA, the CDR3 is TGTGCCAGCAGCTTAGGGCAGGTCGGGGAGCTGTTTTTT.

V usage is TRBV5-1 and J usage is TRBJ2-2; 8 nucleotides line up with TRBD2. Germline CDR1 reads SGHRS; CDR2 reads YFSETQ. This CDR3 region has 19 residues. V trimming: 0 bases; J trimming: 2 bases; junction bases outside the gene matches: 12. For the CDR3, the DNA is TGCGCCAGCAGCTTGGGAGTTTTTCGGGGGGGAGAAAACACCGGGGAGCTGTTTTTT. Translating gives CASSLGVFRGGENTGELFF.

The V call is TRBV11-2, the J call TRBJ2-7, with a tentative D call TRBD1 (6 bases). The CDR3 contains 14 residues. The V end lost 6 bases, the J end lost 7 bases, and 19 bases lay between the germline ends. Germline V gives CDR1 SGHAT, CDR2 FQNNGV. Here the CDR3 reads CASSWGTPSWEQYF. CDR3 in DNA: TGTGCCAGCAGTTGGGGGACACCCTCCTGGGAGCAGTACTTC.

This clone came up a few times. The chain links TRBV10-1 to TRBJ1-4; tentative D call: TRBD1 (5 bases). In germline, CDR1 is WNHNN, CDR2 SYGVQD (reference sequence). Trimming stripped 5 bases from V and 2 bases from J, with 9 bases between. This CDR3 contains 14 residues. Here the CDR3 reads CASSPPGTNEKLFF. As DNA, the CDR3 is TGCGCCAGCAGTCCCCCAGGGACTAATGAAAAACTGTTTTTT.

The sample holds a few counts of this clone. The V call is TRBV4-3, the J call TRBJ2-7; 8 bases match TRBD1. J gave up 0 bases and V 4 bases, and 8 bases lay outside the gene matches. Germline loops: CDR1 LGHNA, CDR2 YSLEER. CDR3 length: 16 amino acids. The CDR3 protein is CASSRAGQGGSYEQYF. Here the CDR3 DNA reads TGCGCCAGCAGCCGAGCAGGACAGGGTGGCTCCTACGAGCAGTACTTC.

The rearrangement links TRBV30 to TRBJ2-1; D possibly corresponds to TRBD2 (5 bases). This CDR3 spans 14 amino acids. Trimming stripped 5 bases from V and 4 bases from J, with 15 bases between. CDR1 GTSNPN and CDR2 SVGIG come from the germline V gene (reference sequence). Written as DNA, the CDR3 is TGTGCCTGGGATACCGACTACGCTTACAATGAGCAGTTCTTC. Translating gives CAWDTDYAYNEQFF.

The chain joins TRBV30 to TRBJ1-2; unclear D gene. The CDR3 has 14 residues. The V end lost 4 bases, the J end lost 3 bases, and 15 bases lay between the germline ends. In germline, CDR1 is GTSNPN, CDR2 SVGIG (reference sequence). CDR3 sequence (DNA): TGTGCCTGGACCGGCGGAGGCGGACACTATGGCTACACCTTC. Translated, it gives CAWTGGGGHYGYTF.

The chain is built from TRBV5-4 and TRBJ2-2, with 10 bases aligning to TRBD1. Germline V gene sequence: CDR1 SGHNT, CDR2 YYREEE (reference sequence). The CDR3 runs 15 residues. J gave up 2 bases and V 9 bases, and 7 bases lay outside the gene matches. The CDR3: CATGQTGGNTGELFF. The CDR3 DNA reads as TGTGCCACCGGTCAGACAGGGGGCAACACCGGGGAGCTGTTTTTT.

This clone was seen only a few times. The chain links TRBV4-1 to TRBJ1-2; D unclear. Germline CDR1 and CDR2: MGHRA and YSYEKL. This CDR3 is built from 14 residues. Trimming removed 1 base from V and 4 bases from J, with 10 bases in between. CDR3 DNA sequence: TGCGCCAGCAGCCAAGTCCCGGGAGCCTATGGCTACACCTTC. It is translated as CASSQVPGAYGYTF.

J is TRBJ2-7 and V is TRBV11-2; 13 bases agree with TRBD2. CDR3 size: 18 residues. CDR1 and CDR2 from the germline V gene are SGHAT and FQNNGV. The V gene end was trimmed by 4 bases and the J gene end by 1 base; junction bases not matched to a gene: 10. In nucleotides, the CDR3 is TGTGCCAGCAGCTGGACTAGCGGGGGAGAATTAGCATCCTACGAGCAGTACTTC. Its translation: CASSWTSGGELASYEQYF.

This clone was observed once. The chain recombines TRBV5-1 with TRBJ2-7; 8 bases are shared with TRBD1. The CDR3 covers 14 residues. J was trimmed by 0 bases and V by 3 bases; bases with no gene match: 2. Germline V gene sequence: CDR1 SGHRS, CDR2 YFSETQ. CDR3 sequence: CASSWTGSSYEQYF. The CDR3 DNA follows: TGCGCCAGCAGCTGGACAGGGAGCTCCTACGAGCAGTACTTC.

V usage is TRBV29-1 and J usage is TRBJ1-2; possible D gene TRBD1, 5 bases. Trimming shortened V by 1 base and J by 2 bases, and 14 bases separated the two germline ends. Germline loops: CDR1 SQVTM, CDR2 ANQGSEA. The CDR3 is 15 residues long. Here the CDR3 DNA reads TGCAGCGTTGAAGCAGCTCCAGGGTTCAACTATGGCTACACCTTC. Translated: CSVEAAPGFNYGYTF.

There are a few counts of this clone. The rearrangement links TRBV6-5 to TRBJ1-2; 7 bases are a match to TRBD1. CDR3 length equals 16 residues. V lost 2 bases and J lost 3; bases outside the gene matches: 9. The V gene's germline CDR1 is MNHEY and CDR2 SVGAGI. The CDR3 region has the DNA TGTGCCAGCAGTTACACCGGGAGGGGGCAACACTATGGCTACACCTTC. Translating it yields CASSYTGRGQHYGYTF.

V is TRBV5-1 and J is TRBJ2-2, with 7 bases lining up with TRBD1. Germline V CDR1 and CDR2: SGHRS, YFSETQ. This CDR3 spans 16 amino acids. The J segment lost 2 bases and the V segment lost 0 bases, leaving 4 bases of the junction unmatched. The CDR3: CASSLEGALNTGELFF. The CDR3 DNA reads TGCGCCAGCAGCTTGGAGGGGGCGCTTAACACCGGGGAGCTGTTTTTT.

The chain is built from TRBV29-1 and TRBJ2-3, with 13 bases lining up with TRBD2. The CDR3 is made up of 14 amino acids. Germline assignment: CDR1 SQVTM and CDR2 ANQGSEA. V was pared by 6 bases and J by 5 bases, with 5 bases of the junction left unmatched. CDR3 protein: CSVGTSGAGDTQYF. DNA of the CDR3: TGCAGCGTGGGGACTAGCGGGGCTGGAGATACGCAGTATTTT.

The chain carries TRBV5-6 and TRBJ2-3; TRBD1 might be the D (5 bases). Trimming stripped 2 bases from V and 0 bases from J, with 10 bases between. The CDR3 is made up of 15 amino acids. Germline assignment: CDR1 SGHDT and CDR2 YYEEEE. CDR3: CASSFSRVSTDTQYF. In DNA, the CDR3 is TGTGCCAGCAGCTTCAGCAGGGTCAGCACAGATACGCAGTATTTT.

CDR3 coding DNA: TGTGCCAGCAGCCTTCGGACAGGAATTGGAAACACCATATATTTT. This encodes CASSLRTGIGNTIYF. The chain links TRBV11-1 to TRBJ1-3; 7 positions agree with TRBD1. Germline V gene sequence: CDR1 SGHAT, CDR2 FQDESV (reference sequence). V trimming: 5 bases; J trimming: 3 bases; junction bases outside the gene matches: 7. The CDR3 has 15 amino acids.

This chain links TRBV5-6 with TRBJ1-2; D is undetermined. Trimming took off 1 base at V and 5 bases at J, with 6 bases between the two ends. The CDR3 is made up of 12 amino acids. Germline CDR1 is SGHDT and CDR2 is YYEEEE. The CDR3 reads CASSLWAYGYTF. Here the CDR3 DNA reads TGTGCCAGCAGCTTGTGGGCTTATGGCTACACCTTC.

This clone showed up many times. V usage is TRBV4-1 and J usage is TRBJ2-3; TRBD2 matches at 13 bases. J lost 3 bases, V lost 3 bases, and 3 bases had no gene match. The germline CDR1 and CDR2 sequences are MGHRA and YSYEKL. The CDR3 has 16 amino acids. CDR3 bases: TGCGCCAGCAGCCATCGGACTAGCGGGAGTACAGATACGCAGTATTTT. Translation: CASSHRTSGSTDTQYF.

This chain's CDR3 is CASSSADSRYEQYF. As DNA, the CDR3 is TGTGCCAGCTCATCCGCGGACAGCCGCTACGAGCAGTACTTC. This chain joins TRBV18 and TRBJ2-7, with D possibly matching TRBD1 (6 bases). The CDR3 spans 14 residues. CDR1 is KGHSH, CDR2 LQKENI, per germline. V lost 5 bases, J lost 3 bases, and 14 bases lay in between.

The rearrangement uses TRBV7-9 and TRBJ1-4; 12 bases are shared with TRBD1. The CDR3 totals 19 residues. CDR1 and CDR2 from the germline V gene are SEHNR and FQNEAQ (reference sequence). V lost 1 base and J lost 7; bases outside the gene matches: 13. Here the CDR3 reads CASSLESWGTGGFGEKLFF. The CDR3 DNA follows: TGTGCCAGCAGCTTAGAATCCTGGGGGACAGGGGGCTTTGGTGAAAAACTGTTTTTT.

The V gene is TRBV18, the J gene TRBJ2-3; no reliable D call. Germline V gene data show CDR1 as KGHSH and CDR2 as LQKENI. V lost 3 bases to trimming and J lost 2 bases, with 6 bases between them. The CDR3 consists of 13 residues. In DNA, the CDR3 is TGTGCCAGCTCACCTATTAACACAGATACGCAGTATTTT. This codes for CASSPINTDTQYF.

CDR3 coding DNA: TGTGCCAGCCGCTCCGGGACTAGCGGCTCCTACAATGAGCAGTTCTTC. Encoded protein: CASRSGTSGSYNEQFF. The chain combines TRBV5-6 with TRBJ2-1; 11 nucleotides align to TRBD2. Germline CDR1 SGHDT, CDR2 YYEEEE. This CDR3 has 16 residues. Trimming cost V 7 bases and J 0 bases; bases outside gene matches: 6.